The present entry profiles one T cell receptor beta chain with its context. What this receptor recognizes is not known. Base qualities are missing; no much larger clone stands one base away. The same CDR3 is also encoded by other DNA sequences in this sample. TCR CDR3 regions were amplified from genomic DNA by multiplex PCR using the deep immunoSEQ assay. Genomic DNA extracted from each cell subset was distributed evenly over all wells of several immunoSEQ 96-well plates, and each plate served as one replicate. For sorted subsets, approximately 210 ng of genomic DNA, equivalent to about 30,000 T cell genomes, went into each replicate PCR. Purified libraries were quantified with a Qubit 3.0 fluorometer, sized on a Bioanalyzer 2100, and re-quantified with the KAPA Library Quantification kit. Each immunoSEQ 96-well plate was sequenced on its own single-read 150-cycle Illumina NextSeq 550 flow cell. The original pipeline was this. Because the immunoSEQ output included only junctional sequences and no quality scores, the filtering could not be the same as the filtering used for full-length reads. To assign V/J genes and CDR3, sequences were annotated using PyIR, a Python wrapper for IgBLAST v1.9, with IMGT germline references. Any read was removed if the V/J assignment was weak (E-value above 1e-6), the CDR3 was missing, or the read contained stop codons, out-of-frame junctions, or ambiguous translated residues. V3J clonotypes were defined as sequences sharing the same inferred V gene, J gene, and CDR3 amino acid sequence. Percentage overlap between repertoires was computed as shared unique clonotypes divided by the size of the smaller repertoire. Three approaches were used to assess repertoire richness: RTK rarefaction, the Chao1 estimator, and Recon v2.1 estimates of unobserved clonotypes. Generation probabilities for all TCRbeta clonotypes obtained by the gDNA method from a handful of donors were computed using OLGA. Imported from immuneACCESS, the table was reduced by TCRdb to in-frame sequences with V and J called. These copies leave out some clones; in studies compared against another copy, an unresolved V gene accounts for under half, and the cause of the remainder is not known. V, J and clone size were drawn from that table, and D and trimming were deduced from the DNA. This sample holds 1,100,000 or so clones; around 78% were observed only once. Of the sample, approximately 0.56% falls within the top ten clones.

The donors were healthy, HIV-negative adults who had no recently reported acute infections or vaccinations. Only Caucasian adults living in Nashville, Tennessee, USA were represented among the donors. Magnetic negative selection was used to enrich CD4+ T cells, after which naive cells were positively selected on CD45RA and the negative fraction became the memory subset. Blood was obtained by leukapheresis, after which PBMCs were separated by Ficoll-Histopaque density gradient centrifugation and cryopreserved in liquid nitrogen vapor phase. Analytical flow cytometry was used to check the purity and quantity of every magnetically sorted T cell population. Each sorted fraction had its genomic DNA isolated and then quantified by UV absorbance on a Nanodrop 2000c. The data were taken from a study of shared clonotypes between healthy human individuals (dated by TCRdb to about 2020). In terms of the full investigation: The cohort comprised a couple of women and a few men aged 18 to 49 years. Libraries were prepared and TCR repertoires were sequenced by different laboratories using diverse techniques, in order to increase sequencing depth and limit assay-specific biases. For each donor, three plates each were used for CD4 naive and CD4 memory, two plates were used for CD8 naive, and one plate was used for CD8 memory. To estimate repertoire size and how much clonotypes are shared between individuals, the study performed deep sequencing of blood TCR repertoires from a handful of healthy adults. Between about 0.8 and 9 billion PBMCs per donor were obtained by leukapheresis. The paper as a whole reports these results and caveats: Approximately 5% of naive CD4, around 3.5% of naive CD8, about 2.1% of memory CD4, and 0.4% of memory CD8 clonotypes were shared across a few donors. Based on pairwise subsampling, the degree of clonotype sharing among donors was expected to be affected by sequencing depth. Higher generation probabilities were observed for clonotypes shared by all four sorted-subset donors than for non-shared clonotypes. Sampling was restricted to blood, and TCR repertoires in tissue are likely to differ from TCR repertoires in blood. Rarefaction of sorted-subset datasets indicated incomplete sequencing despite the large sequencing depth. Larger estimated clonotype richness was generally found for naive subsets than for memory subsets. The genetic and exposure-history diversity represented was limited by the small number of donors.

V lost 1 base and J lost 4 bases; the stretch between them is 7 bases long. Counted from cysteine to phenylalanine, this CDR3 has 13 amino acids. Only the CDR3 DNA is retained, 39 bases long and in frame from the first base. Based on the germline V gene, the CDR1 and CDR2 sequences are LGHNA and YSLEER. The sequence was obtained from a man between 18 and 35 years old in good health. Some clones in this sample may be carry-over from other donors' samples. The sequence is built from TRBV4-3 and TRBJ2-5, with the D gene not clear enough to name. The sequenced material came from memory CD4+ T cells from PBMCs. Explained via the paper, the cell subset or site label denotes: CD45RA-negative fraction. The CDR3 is CASSQGVGETQYF. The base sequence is TGCGCCAGCAGCCAAGGGGTGGGAGAGACCCAGTACTTC.